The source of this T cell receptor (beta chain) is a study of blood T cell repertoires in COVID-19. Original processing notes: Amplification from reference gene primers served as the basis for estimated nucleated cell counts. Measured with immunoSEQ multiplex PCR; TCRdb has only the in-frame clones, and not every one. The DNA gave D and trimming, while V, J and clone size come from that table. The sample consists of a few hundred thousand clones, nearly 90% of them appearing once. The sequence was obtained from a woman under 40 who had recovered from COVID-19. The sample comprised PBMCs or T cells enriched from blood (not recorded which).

Written as DNA, the CDR3 is TGTGCCAGCAGTTTTAGCGGCATTCAGTACTTC. This translates into CASSFSGIQYF. This sequence joins TRBV28 and TRBJ2-4, with D possibly matching TRBD2 (6 bases). Trimming pared 3 bases from V and 9 bases from J, leaving 6 bases between. Germline V gives CDR1 MDHEN, CDR2 SYDVKM. CDR3 size: 11 residues.